These 26 T cell receptor beta chains were sequenced from one sample in a study of shared clonotypes between healthy human individuals. Sequencing was performed with immunoSEQ multiplex PCR; in TCRdb, only in-frame clones are kept and a portion is missing. The sample lists a few hundred thousand clones, under 80% occurring once. The sample was memory CD4+ T cells sorted from blood. Specified subset: CD45RA-negative fraction. These receptors were collected from a man aged 30 to 45 in good health.

The chain employs TRBV28 and TRBJ1-1, with D unclear. V lost 9 bases and J lost 1, with 6 bases in between. The CDR3 is 11 residues long. The V gene's germline CDR1 is MDHEN and CDR2 SYDVKM. CDR3 amino acids: CASQGNTEAFF. CDR3 in DNA: TGTGCCAGTCAAGGGAACACTGAAGCTTTCTTT.

The rearrangement joins TRBV4-2 to TRBJ1-4; TRBD1 matches at 7 bases. The trim removed 5 bases at V and 5 bases at J, leaving 5 bases unmatched. There are 14 residues in the CDR3. CDR1 is LGHNA, CDR2 YNFKEQ, per germline. CDR3 bases: TGTGCCAGCAGCGTGCCGGGACAGAATGAAAAACTGTTTTTT. Translating gives CASSVPGQNEKLFF.

The chain combines TRBV5-8 with TRBJ2-7; D may be TRBD2 (6 bases). V was clipped by 2 bases and J by 3 bases, with 12 bases between them. The CDR3 is 14 amino acids. The germline V gene encodes CDR1 SGHTS and CDR2 YDEGEE. CDR3 bases: TGTGCCAGCAGCTTAACGGGACTCCACTACGAGCAGTACTTC. It yields the protein CASSLTGLHYEQYF.

This chain joins TRBV5-6 and TRBJ2-5, with 13 bases fitting TRBD2. CDR1 is SGHDT, CDR2 YYEEEE, per germline. V lost 3 bases to trimming and J lost 2 bases; unmatched junction nucleotides: 13. The CDR3 is 19 residues long. DNA for the CDR3: TGTGCCAGCAGCTCATGGACCGGACTAGCGGGAGAGATTCAAGAGACCCAGTACTTC. Amino acids: CASSSWTGLAGEIQETQYF.

The rearrangement joins TRBV5-1 to TRBJ2-3, with TRBD1 matching 7 bases. This CDR3 is built from 16 residues. Germline V gene lookup returns CDR1 SGHRS and CDR2 YFSETQ. Unmatched junction bases numbered 10, after V lost 4 bases and J lost 2 bases. CDR3 bases: TGCGCCAGCAGCCAGGGGGATGCCAAAAACACAGATACGCAGTATTTT. Protein sequence: CASSQGDAKNTDTQYF.

V usage is TRBV2 and J usage is TRBJ1-4; TRBD1 might be the D (6 bases). This CDR3 region has 14 residues. V lost 6 bases and J 10 bases, leaving 18 bases between the germline ends. Germline CDR1 and CDR2: SNHLY and FYNNEI. The CDR3, as DNA: TGTGCCAGCAGGGGACCGACAGGAGAGGGAAAACTGTTTTTT. Its translation is CASRGPTGEGKLFF.

The genes are TRBV19 and TRBJ1-3; no firm D call. The CDR3 totals 12 residues. Trimming cost V 7 bases and J 3 bases, with 7 bases left between them. Per the germline V gene, CDR1 is LNHDA and CDR2 is SQIVND (reference sequence). DNA of the CDR3: TGTGCCAGTATCTCAGTTGGAAACACCATATATTTT. This codes for CASISVGNTIYF.

This chain connects TRBV6-1 to TRBJ1-4, with D hard to call. Deletions cut 2 bases from V and 8 bases from J, with 12 bases between. The germline V gene encodes CDR1 MNHNS and CDR2 SASEGT. CDR3 length equals 14 residues. The CDR3 DNA reads as TGTGCCAGCAGTGAAACCCCGACATCCGAAAAACTGTTTTTT. As protein: CASSETPTSEKLFF.

This rearrangement joins TRBV7-9 to TRBJ1-2, with a possible D match to TRBD1 (5 bases). Trimming left V 2 bases short and J 8 bases short, with 21 bases between. Germline lookup yields CDR1 SEHNR and CDR2 FQNEAQ (reference sequence). The length of the CDR3 is 16 residues. CDR3 sequence (DNA): TGTGCCAGCAGCTTAAACACTTTCACAGGACTTGTAGGCTACACCTTC. It codes for CASSLNTFTGLVGYTF.

This chain connects TRBV18 to TRBJ2-1, with TRBD2 matching 13 bases. Per germline, CDR1 KGHSH and CDR2 LQKENI. The CDR3 extends over 16 amino acids. Losses at the gene ends were 0 bases for V and 6 bases for J; bases not matched to a gene: 2. The CDR3 DNA reads TGTGCCAGCTCACCACCGGGGACTAGCGGGATCAATGAGCAGTTCTTC. Its protein product is CASSPPGTSGINEQFF. Filled out from reference TRBV18 and TRBJ2-1, the complete variable domain reads NAGVMQNPRHLVRRRGQEARLRCSPMKGHSHVYWYRQLPEEGLKFMVYLQKENIIDESGMPKERFSAEFPKEGPSILRIQQVVRGDSAAYFCASSPPGTSGINEQFFGPGTRLTVL.

The CDR3 region has the DNA TGTGCCAGCAGCTTACCGTTAGCGGGAGGGAACATTCAGTACTTC. This translates into CASSLPLAGGNIQYF. This chain uses TRBV11-2 with TRBJ2-4, with 11 bases identical to TRBD2. The germline V gene encodes CDR1 SGHAT and CDR2 FQNNGV. CDR3 length: 15 amino acids. Trimming took 2 bases from V and 7 from J; bases not matched to a gene: 4.

The chain combines TRBV9 with TRBJ2-7; 8 positions agree with TRBD1. V shed 4 bases and J 1 base; nucleotides not matched to a gene: 4. The CDR3 is 14 residues long. CDR1 and CDR2 (germline): SGDLS, YYNGEE. The CDR3 spells CASSTGQGSYEQYF. The CDR3 DNA follows: TGTGCCAGCAGCACAGGACAGGGATCCTACGAGCAGTACTTC.

This clone was counted once. This sequence joins TRBV29-1 and TRBJ2-2; 13 bases match TRBD2. The CDR3 consists of 15 residues. With 5 bases clipped from V and 4 bases from J, the junction kept 4 bases outside the gene matches. Germline V CDR1 and CDR2: SQVTM, ANQGSEA. DNA of the CDR3: TGCAGCGTTCTGGGACTAGCGGGATCCACCGGGGAGCTGTTTTTT. Its translation: CSVLGLAGSTGELFF.

The V call is TRBV6-6, the J call TRBJ1-2, with D possibly matching TRBD1 (6 bases). Germline CDR1 MNHNY, CDR2 SVGAGI (reference sequence). V lost 4 bases and J 8 bases, leaving 14 bases between the germline ends. The CDR3 is made up of 13 amino acids. CDR3 region: CASSSLTGTGYTF. The DNA of the CDR3 is TGTGCCAGCAGTTCCCTTACAGGGACGGGCTACACCTTC.

This chain links TRBV19 with TRBJ2-2, with 8 bases matching TRBD1. The CDR3 has 14 residues. CDR1 is LNHDA, CDR2 SQIVND, per germline (reference sequence). With V trimmed by 10 bases and J by 5 bases, 9 bases remained unmatched. CDR3 nucleotide sequence: TGTGCCACCAAACGACAGGGGAGAACCGGGGAGCTGTTTTTT. This gives the protein CATKRQGRTGELFF.

This chain's CDR3 is CASSLSVAGGTNTQYF. The CDR3 DNA reads TGTGCCAGCAGTTTATCGGTAGCGGGAGGAACAAATACGCAGTATTTT. This rearrangement joins TRBV27 to TRBJ2-3, with 10 nucleotides matching TRBD2. With 0 bases clipped from V and 7 bases from J, the junction kept 7 bases outside the gene matches. Germline-derived CDR1 and CDR2 are MNHEY and SMNVEV (reference sequence). There are 16 residues in the CDR3.

The chain recombines TRBV5-1 with TRBJ2-1; TRBD2 matches 8 bases. Germline V gives CDR1 SGHRS, CDR2 YFSETQ. This CDR3 comprises 16 residues. V gave up 0 bases and J gave up 9 bases; unmatched junction bases: 11. CDR3 amino acids: CASSLVGSGIFGEQFF. The DNA of the CDR3 is TGCGCCAGCAGCTTGGTCGGTAGCGGGATTTTCGGTGAGCAGTTCTTC.

The chain combines TRBV5-6 with TRBJ1-1, with unresolved D. Trimming took 4 bases from V and 6 from J, leaving 13 bases between them. The CDR3 runs to 13 residues. Germline V CDR1 and CDR2: SGHDT, YYEEEE. The CDR3 sequence is CASSLILAPEAFF. In DNA, the CDR3 is TGTGCCAGCAGCCTGATCCTCGCCCCTGAAGCTTTCTTT.

The chain combines TRBV2 with TRBJ1-5, with D possibly TRBD1 on 5 matching bases. Germline CDR1 reads SNHLY; CDR2 reads FYNNEI. The ends were cut back, 8 bases at V and 6 bases at J, with 17 bases in the middle. This CDR3 spans 14 amino acids. CDR3 residues: CASGDGKGAQPQHF. The DNA for the CDR3 is TGTGCCAGCGGGGACGGTAAAGGGGCTCAGCCCCAGCATTTT.

CDR3 DNA sequence: TGTGCCAGTAGTAGGGAAGGGGACTTTAATCAGCCCCAGCATTTT. This translates into CASSREGDFNQPQHF. The rearrangement joins TRBV19 to TRBJ1-5; tentatively, D is TRBD1 (5 bases). The germline V gene has CDR1 LNHDA and CDR2 SQIVND (reference sequence). The V gene lost 4 bases and the J gene lost 4 bases, with 14 bases spanning the gap. This CDR3 is 15 amino acids long.

The chain uses TRBV5-1 and TRBJ2-7; TRBD2 agrees at 12 bases. This CDR3 is built from 18 residues. Germline values: CDR1 SGHRS, CDR2 YFSETQ. The junction had 12 bases not matched to a gene; V was cut back by 3 bases and J by 2 bases. CDR3 coding DNA: TGCGCCAGCAGCTCAGGACTAGCGGGATGGGGGATCACCTACGAGCAGTACTTC. This codes for CASSSGLAGWGITYEQYF.

The rearrangement links TRBV18 to TRBJ2-3; D may match TRBD1 or TRBD2 (6 bases each). The CDR3 totals 16 residues. V lost 3 bases to trimming and J lost 0 bases, with 13 bases between them. Per germline, CDR1 KGHSH and CDR2 LQKENI. CDR3 nucleotide sequence: TGTGCCAGCTCACCTGCAGGGGCGGGAAGCACAGATACGCAGTATTTT. It encodes CASSPAGAGSTDTQYF.

J is TRBJ2-7 and V is TRBV2; TRBD1 might be the D (6 bases). V was pared by 6 bases and J by 5 bases, with 17 bases between. Germline assignment: CDR1 SNHLY and CDR2 FYNNEI. This CDR3 has 14 residues. The CDR3 here is CASSYETGNNEQYF. The CDR3 bases are TGTGCCAGCAGCTATGAGACAGGCAACAACGAGCAGTACTTC.

The rearrangement links TRBV11-2 to TRBJ2-3; TRBD2 aligns across 7 bases. With 2 bases clipped from V and 0 bases from J, the junction kept 14 bases outside the gene matches. CDR1 SGHAT and CDR2 FQNNGV come from the germline V gene. CDR3 length equals 19 residues. The CDR3 DNA reads as TGTGCCAGCAGCTTAAATCCGTGGCTAGCGGAGACTAGCACAGATACGCAGTATTTT. Encoded protein: CASSLNPWLAETSTDTQYF.

This clone has more than one count but fewer than ten. Other DNA sequences of this sample code for an identical CDR3. The chain joins TRBV29-1 to TRBJ2-7; D might be TRBD1 (6 bases). Trimming cost V 1 base and J 5 bases, with 6 bases left between them. The CDR3 spans 11 residues. Germline values: CDR1 SQVTM, CDR2 ANQGSEA. CDR3 in amino acids: CSVEGGHEQYF. Written as DNA, the CDR3 is TGCAGCGTTGAAGGGGGGCACGAGCAGTACTTC.

The rearrangement uses TRBV25-1 and TRBJ2-3, with D possibly matching TRBD1 (8 bases). The CDR3 has 15 amino acids. V was cut by 2 bases and J by 4 bases, with 13 bases left in between. Germline V CDR1 and CDR2: MGHDK, SYGVNS. The CDR3 loop reads CASSENRGGPDTQYF. The CDR3 DNA reads TGTGCCAGCAGTGAAAACAGGGGGGGACCAGATACGCAGTATTTT.